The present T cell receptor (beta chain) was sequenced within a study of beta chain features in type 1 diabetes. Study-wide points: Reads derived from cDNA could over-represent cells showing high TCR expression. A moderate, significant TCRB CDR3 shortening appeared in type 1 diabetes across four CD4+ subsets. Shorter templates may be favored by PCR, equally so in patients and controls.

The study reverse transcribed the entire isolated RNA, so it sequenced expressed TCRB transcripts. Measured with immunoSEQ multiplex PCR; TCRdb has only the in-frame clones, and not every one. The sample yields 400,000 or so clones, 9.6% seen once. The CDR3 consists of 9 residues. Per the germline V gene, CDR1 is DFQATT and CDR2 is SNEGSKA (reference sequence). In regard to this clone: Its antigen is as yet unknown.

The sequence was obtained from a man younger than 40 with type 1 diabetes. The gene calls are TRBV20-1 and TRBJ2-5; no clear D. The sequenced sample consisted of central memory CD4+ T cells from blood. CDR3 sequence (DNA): TGCAGCACGCCAGAGACCCAGTACTTC. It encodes CSTPETQYF.